This T cell receptor beta chain was recorded in a study of blood T cell repertoires in COVID-19. Sequenced by immunoSEQ multiplex PCR; TCRdb stores in-frame clones only, minus some. The sample has 100,000 to 150,000 clones; around 70% are singletons. There are 15 residues in the CDR3. Germline V gene data show CDR1 as SGHRS and CDR2 as YFSETQ. The J segment lost 6 bases and the V segment lost 2 bases, leaving 10 bases of the junction unmatched. This receptor was taken from a man between 60 and 70 years old with acute or convalescent COVID-19. Sequenced input: peripheral blood. The V and J genes are TRBV5-1 and TRBJ2-7, with 8 bases identical to TRBD2. CDR3 in amino acids: CASSFGRGGRGEQYF. CDR3 DNA: TGCGCCAGCAGCTTTGGTCGCGGGGGGCGCGGCGAGCAGTACTTC.